The 21 T cell receptor beta chains below all came from one sample that was sequenced in a study of early T cells in non-severe SARS-CoV-2 infection. TCRdb reprocessed the 5' RACE reads with MiXCR, giving one entry per CDR3 protein. The table shows tens of thousands of distinct CDR3 sequences, with around 10% occurring only once. This specimen was whole blood, taken at baseline. The receptor source for this set is an adult who was a healthcare worker with PCR-confirmed SARS-CoV-2 infection or an uninfected control (not recorded which). The donor label of this sample is uncertain.

The J gene is TRBJ2-3, the V gene TRBV12-3 or TRBV12-4; D tentatively fits TRBD1 or TRBD2 (5 bases each). The CDR3 is made up of 10 amino acids. V was cut by 5 bases and J by 11 bases, with 8 bases left in between. CDR3 loop: CASSRGRQYF. For the CDR3, the DNA is TGTGCCAGCAGTCGGGGCCGGCAGTATTTT.

At least ten counts were recorded for this clonotype. The CDR3 region is CASMKQGRSYEQYF. DNA of the CDR3: TGTGCCAGCATGAAACAGGGACGCTCCTACGAGCAGTACTTC. The chain is built from TRBV6-2 or TRBV6-3 and TRBJ2-7, with a tentative D call TRBD1 (6 bases). The germline V gene encodes CDR1 MNHEY and CDR2 SVGEGT. The CDR3 runs 14 residues. Trimming removed 7 bases from V and 0 bases from J, with 13 bases in between.

There are a few counts of this clonotype. V and J are TRBV7-3 and TRBJ1-5; D is uncertain. Trimming removed 3 bases at V and 8 bases at J, with 11 bases between. The CDR3 consists of 13 residues. The germline CDR1 and CDR2 sequences are SGHTA and FQGTGA. CDR3 nucleotide sequence: TGTGCCAGCAGCTTCGGGCCTCTCGAGCCCCAGCATTTT. The encoded protein is CASSFGPLEPQHF.

This clonotype was counted only a few times. The chain recombines TRBV20-1 with TRBJ2-7, with D tentatively TRBD1 (6 bases). Germline values: CDR1 DFQATT, CDR2 SNEGSKA (reference sequence). V lost 6 bases and J 2 bases, leaving 14 bases between the germline ends. The CDR3 totals 13 residues. DNA for the CDR3: TGCAGTGCCAGGGGACGGGGCCCCTACGAGCAGTACTTC. It specifies CSARGRGPYEQYF.

The gene calls are TRBV11-2 and TRBJ2-5; D possibly corresponds to TRBD2 (6 bases). Between the trimmed V and J ends, which lost 0 bases and 7 bases, there was a span of 12 bases. This CDR3 contains 14 residues. The germline CDR1 and CDR2 sequences are SGHAT and FQNNGV. This CDR3 reads CASSLDSGFGTQYF. The CDR3, as DNA: TGTGCCAGCAGCTTAGACAGCGGGTTCGGGACCCAGTACTTC.

This clonotype was detected ten times or more. The chain has TRBV24-1 and TRBJ1-1, with D unclear. Germline V CDR1 and CDR2: KGHDR, SFDVKD. The V end was cut by 9 bases, the J end by 1 base, with 8 bases between. The CDR3 is 12 amino acids. Here the CDR3 DNA reads TGTGCCACCGATATCAGGAACACTGAAGCTTTCTTT. This sequence encodes CATDIRNTEAFF.

This clonotype was seen a handful of times. V gene TRBV7-6 combines with J gene TRBJ2-5, with D possibly matching TRBD2 (5 bases). Trimming took 7 bases from V and 5 from J, leaving 11 bases between them. This CDR3 is built from 12 residues. Germline V gene data show CDR1 as SGHVS and CDR2 as FNYEAQ. CDR3 nucleotide sequence: TGTGCCAGCACCATACGGGATGAGACCCAGTACTTC. Translating it yields CASTIRDETQYF.

This clonotype was seen a handful of times. The chain links TRBV19 to TRBJ2-7; 10 nucleotides agree with TRBD2. Germline V gives CDR1 LNHDA, CDR2 SQIVND (reference sequence). This CDR3 has 14 residues. Trimming at V came to 4 bases and at J to 4 bases, leaving 4 bases not matched to a gene. The CDR3 nucleotides read TGTGCCAGTAGTACCGGACTAGCGGTTTACGAGCAGTACTTC. It specifies CASSTGLAVYEQYF. The whole variable domain, filled in from reference TRBV19 and TRBJ2-7, reads DGGITQSPKYLFRKEGQNVTLSCEQNLNHDAMYWYRQDPGQGLRLIYYSQIVNDFQKGDIAEGYSVSREKKESFPLTVTSAQKNPTAFYLCASSTGLAVYEQYFGPGTRLTVT.

The chain employs TRBV6-5 and TRBJ2-1; D is perhaps TRBD1 (6 bases). Trimming left V 0 bases short and J 7 bases short, with 7 bases between. The germline V gene encodes CDR1 MNHEY and CDR2 SVGAGI. This CDR3 has 13 residues. CDR3 sequence reads: CASSYSQGNEQFF. In DNA form, the CDR3 reads TGTGCCAGCAGTTACTCACAGGGTAATGAGCAGTTCTTC.

In its sample, this clonotype was seen a few times. This chain links TRBV7-8 with TRBJ2-5; D is possibly TRBD2 (5 bases). The CDR3 extends over 16 amino acids. V was shortened by 2 bases and J by 2 bases, with 15 bases between the two germline ends. Germline V gives CDR1 SGHVS, CDR2 FQNEAQ. The CDR3 bases are TGTGCCAGCAGCTTACCCCGGACGGGATTGCAAGAGACCCAGTACTTC. Amino acid sequence: CASSLPRTGLQETQYF.

This clonotype was seen more than once but under ten times. This CDR3 is CSVVGAGAIWETQYF. CDR3 sequence (DNA): TGCAGCGTTGTTGGGGCGGGGGCAATCTGGGAGACCCAGTACTTC. The rearrangement links TRBV29-1 to TRBJ2-5, with D maybe TRBD2 (7 bases). This CDR3 is 15 amino acids long. Germline lookup yields CDR1 SQVTM and CDR2 ANQGSEA. Trimming left V 4 bases short and J 5 bases short, with 20 bases between.

In its sample, this clonotype was seen once. A much larger clone is a single base away; this may be a read error. The chain is built from TRBV12-3 or TRBV12-4 and TRBJ2-1; D remains ambiguous. The CDR3 is 15 residues long. The CDR3 loop reads CANSLMATAVNEQFF. For the CDR3, the DNA is TGTGCCAACAGTTTGATGGCTACCGCCGTCAATGAGCAGTTCTTC.

This clonotype was counted only a few times. The chain joins TRBV30 to TRBJ2-7, with D possibly called TRBD1 or TRBD2 (5 bases each). Trimming cost V 1 base and J 5 bases, with 12 bases left between them. Germline lookup yields CDR1 GTSNPN and CDR2 SVGIG (reference sequence). The length of the CDR3 is 13 residues. CDR3 DNA sequence: TGTGCCTGGAGTGGAGGGGCGCGGAACGAGCAGTACTTC. Its protein product is CAWSGGARNEQYF.

The J gene is TRBJ2-2, the V gene TRBV3-1; no firm D call. Germline V gene sequence: CDR1 LGHDT, CDR2 YNNKEL (reference sequence). The CDR3 has 14 residues. V lost 7 bases to trimming and J lost 6 bases, with 15 bases between them. In DNA form, the CDR3 reads TGTGCCAGCAACTCCCTACACTTCTCCGGGGAGCTGTTTTTT. Residues: CASNSLHFSGELFF.

The chain employs TRBV11-2 and TRBJ2-3, with 9 bases that match TRBD2. Germline CDR1 and CDR2: SGHAT and FQNNGV. The CDR3 is 21 amino acids. J gave up 0 bases and V 0 bases, and 16 bases lay outside the gene matches. For the CDR3, the DNA is TGTGCCAGCAGCTTAGATCGTCGGAGGTTAACTAGCGGGTTTAGCACAGATACGCAGTATTTT. Its protein is CASSLDRRRLTSGFSTDTQYF.

This clonotype was observed at least ten times. This chain joins TRBV20-1 and TRBJ2-7, with 7 bases fitting TRBD1. J lost 4 bases, V lost 6 bases, and 9 bases had no gene match. Germline-derived CDR1 and CDR2 are DFQATT and SNEGSKA (reference sequence). CDR3 length: 13 amino acids. CDR3 nucleotides: TGCAGTGCATCGGATAGGGGGCAGTACGAGCAGTACTTC. This translates into CSASDRGQYEQYF.

This clonotype was seen a handful of times. This sequence joins TRBV18 and TRBJ2-7; no reliable D call. The V end was cut by 2 bases, the J end by 3 bases, with 5 bases between. CDR3 length equals 12 residues. Germline-derived CDR1 and CDR2 are KGHSH and LQKENI. CDR3 coding DNA: TGTGCCAGCTCACCAGACCGCTACGAGCAGTACTTC. The encoded protein is CASSPDRYEQYF.

A note on this clonotype: Possible read error: a much larger clone is one base away. CDR3 sequence reads: CANSLGLSNTGELFF. The CDR3 DNA reads as TGTGCCAACAGCCTAGGTTTGTCGAACACCGGGGAGCTGTTTTTT. V usage is TRBV4-2 and J usage is TRBJ2-2; D unclear. The CDR3 is 15 amino acids. Per germline, CDR1 LGHNA and CDR2 YNFKEQ.

The chain couples TRBV7-9 to TRBJ2-7, with 9 bases that match TRBD1. This CDR3 region has 13 residues. The germline gives CDR1 SEHNR, CDR2 FQNEAQ (reference sequence). V trimming: 5 bases; J trimming: 6 bases; junction bases outside the gene matches: 5. CDR3: CASSRDRDSEQYF. For the CDR3, the DNA is TGTGCCAGCAGCCGGGACAGGGATTCCGAGCAGTACTTC.

In this sample, this clonotype turned up many times. This sequence joins TRBV6-1 and TRBJ1-1; no definite D call. V lost 8 bases, J lost 3 bases, and 10 bases lay in between. This CDR3 has 12 amino acids. Germline V lookup: CDR1 MNHNS, CDR2 SASEGT. The CDR3 is CASLQRDTEAFF. The CDR3 DNA reads as TGTGCCAGCCTTCAGAGGGACACTGAAGCTTTCTTT.

The table lists this clonotype with a few counts. The chain employs TRBV2 and TRBJ2-5, with TRBD2 matching 13 bases. Germline V lookup: CDR1 SNHLY, CDR2 FYNNEI. Losses at the gene ends were 9 bases for V and 5 bases for J; bases not matched to a gene: 3. This CDR3 contains 13 residues. The CDR3 DNA reads as TGTGCCAGTGGACTAGCGGGAGAGGAGACCCAGTACTTC. It is translated as CASGLAGEETQYF.